This T cell receptor (beta chain) was sequenced in a study of blood T cell repertoires in COVID-19. Overall study: The United States, Italy and Spain supplied acute and convalescent COVID-19 samples. The cDNA or gDNA used as material had been derived from T cells, B-cell-depleted T cells, or PBMCs.

This CDR3 spans 13 amino acids. V was clipped by 6 bases and J by 5 bases, with 13 bases between them. Germline lookup yields CDR1 MNHNY and CDR2 SVGAGI (reference sequence). In the study's own analysis: Amplification with reference gene primers provided the estimates of nucleated cell counts. TCRdb keeps only in-frame clones here, not all; method: immunoSEQ multiplex PCR. V and J calls and clone size follow that table, whereas D and trimming were derived from the DNA. Among approximately 260,000 clones listed, roughly 80% were seen once. The V call is TRBV6-6, the J call TRBJ1-2; tentatively, D is TRBD1 (5 bases). This TCR derives from a woman at least 80 years old with acute or convalescent COVID-19. The sample comprised peripheral blood. In DNA, the CDR3 is TGTGCCAGCAGCCAGGGACTGGAGTATGGCTACACCTTC. Its protein product is CASSQGLEYGYTF.